This is a list of T cell receptor beta chains from one sample in a study of response to subunit inactivated influenza vaccine. TCRdb re-called the RT-PCR reads with MiXCR, one entry per CDR3 protein. The table includes roughly 670,000 distinct CDR3 sequences, 14% detected once. The sample was PBMCs from blood, taken around 15 days before vaccination. These receptors all stem from a man between 45 and 60 years old who received an inactivated influenza vaccine. Each CDR3 is given with its conserved first and last residue. D genes are given only for firm matches. Not all rows give a size; the values are once, few, many and, for expanded clones, a class.

v_call	j_call	clone_size	cdr3_length	d_call	cdr3_nt	cdr3_aa
TRBV11-2	TRBJ2-1	few	15	NA	TGTGCCAGCACCCCCGGGCCATCACTGGGCAATGAGCAGTTCTTC	CASTPGPSLGNEQFF
TRBV6-2/TRBV6-3	TRBJ2-5	NA	12	TRBD1	TGTGCCACCGGGACAGGGGCTACGACCCAGTACTTC	CATGTGATTQYF
TRBV6-1	TRBJ2-4	NA	17	TRBD2	TGTGCCAGCAGACCTGGACTAGACCCAATAGCCAAAAACATTCAGTACTTC	CASRPGLDPIAKNIQYF
TRBV6-1	TRBJ2-2	few	14	TRBD1	TGTGCCAGCATACCACAGGGGGTAACCGGGGAGCTGTTTTTT	CASIPQGVTGELFF
TRBV6-5	TRBJ2-4	few	16	TRBD2	TGTGCCAGCAGTTACTCGAAGGCGGGGGGTACAAACATTCAGTACTTC	CASSYSKAGGTNIQYF
TRBV5-1	TRBJ2-7	NA	14	NA	TGCGCCAGCAGCGCCTCCGGGACTTTCTACGAGCAGTACTTC	CASSASGTFYEQYF
TRBV5-6	TRBJ1-4	NA	16	NA	TGTGCCAGCAGCTTGGCCGTAATCGCAACTAATGAAAAACTGTTTTTT	CASSLAVIATNEKLFF
TRBV9	TRBJ2-2	NA	18	TRBD2	TGTGCCAGCAGCGTAGGAGTTGGGGGACTAGATGGGGCCGGGGAGCTGTTTTTT	CASSVGVGGLDGAGELFF
TRBV6-5	TRBJ2-5	NA	15	NA	TGTGCCAGCAGTTGGGGGAGAGGGGGCCAAGAGACCCAGTACTTC	CASSWGRGGQETQYF
TRBV7-6	TRBJ2-1	NA	14	NA	TGTGCCAGCAGCTCAACGGACAGATACAATGAGCAGTTCTTC	CASSSTDRYNEQFF